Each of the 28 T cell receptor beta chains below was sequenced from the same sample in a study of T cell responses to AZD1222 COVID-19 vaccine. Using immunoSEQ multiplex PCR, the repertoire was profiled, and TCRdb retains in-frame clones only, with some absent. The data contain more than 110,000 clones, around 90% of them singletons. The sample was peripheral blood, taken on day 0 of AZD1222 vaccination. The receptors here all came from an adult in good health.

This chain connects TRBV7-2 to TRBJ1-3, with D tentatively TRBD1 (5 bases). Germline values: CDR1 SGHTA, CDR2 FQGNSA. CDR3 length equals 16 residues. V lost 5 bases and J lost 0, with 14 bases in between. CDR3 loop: CASSRGGARSGNTIYF. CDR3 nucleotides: TGTGCCAGCAGCCGCGGCGGGGCCCGCTCTGGAAACACCATATATTTT. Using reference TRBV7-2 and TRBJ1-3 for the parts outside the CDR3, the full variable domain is GAGVSQSPSNKVTEKGKDVELRCDPISGHTALYWYRQSLGQGLEFLIYFQGNSAPDKSGLPSDRFSAERTGGSVSTLTIQRTQQEDSAVYLCASSRGGARSGNTIYFGEGSWLTVV.

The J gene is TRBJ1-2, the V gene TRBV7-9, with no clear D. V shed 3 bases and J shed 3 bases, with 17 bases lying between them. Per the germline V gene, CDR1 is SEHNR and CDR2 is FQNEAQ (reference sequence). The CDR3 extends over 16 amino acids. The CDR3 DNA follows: TGTGCCAGCAGCTTGGGCACATCGGGTAATCACTATGGCTACACCTTC. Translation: CASSLGTSGNHYGYTF.

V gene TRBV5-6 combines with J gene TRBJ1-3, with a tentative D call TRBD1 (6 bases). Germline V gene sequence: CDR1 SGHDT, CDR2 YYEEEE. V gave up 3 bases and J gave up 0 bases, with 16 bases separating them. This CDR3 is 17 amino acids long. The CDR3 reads CASSSPTGPFSGNTIYF. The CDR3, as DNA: TGTGCCAGCAGCTCTCCGACAGGACCGTTCTCTGGAAACACCATATATTTT.

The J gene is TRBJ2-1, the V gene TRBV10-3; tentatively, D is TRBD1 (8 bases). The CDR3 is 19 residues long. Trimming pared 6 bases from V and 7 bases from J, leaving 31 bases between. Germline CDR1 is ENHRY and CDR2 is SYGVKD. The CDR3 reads CAIRHQGAGGGGSRNEQFF. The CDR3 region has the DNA TGTGCCATCAGACACCAGGGGGCGGGTGGAGGCGGGAGCCGGAATGAGCAGTTCTTC.

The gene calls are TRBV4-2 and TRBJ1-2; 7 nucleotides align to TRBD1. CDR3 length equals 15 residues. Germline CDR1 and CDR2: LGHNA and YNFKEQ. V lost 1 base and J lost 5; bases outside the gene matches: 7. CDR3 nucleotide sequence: TGTGCCAGCAGCCAAGGGTGGCCAGGGGGATATGGCTACACCTTC. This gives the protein CASSQGWPGGYGYTF.

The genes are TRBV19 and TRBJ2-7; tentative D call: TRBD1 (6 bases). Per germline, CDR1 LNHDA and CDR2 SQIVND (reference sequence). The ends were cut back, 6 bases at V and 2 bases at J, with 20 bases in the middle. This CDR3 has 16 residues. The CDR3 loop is CASSGVQGKGPYEQYF. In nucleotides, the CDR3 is TGTGCCAGTAGCGGAGTCCAGGGGAAGGGGCCCTACGAGCAGTACTTC.

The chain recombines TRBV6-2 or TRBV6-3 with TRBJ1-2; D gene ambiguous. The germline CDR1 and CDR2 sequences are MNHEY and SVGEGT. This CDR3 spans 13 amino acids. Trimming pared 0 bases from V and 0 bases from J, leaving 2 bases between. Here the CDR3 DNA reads TGTGCCAGCAGTTACTCTCCTAACTATGGCTACACCTTC. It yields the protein CASSYSPNYGYTF.

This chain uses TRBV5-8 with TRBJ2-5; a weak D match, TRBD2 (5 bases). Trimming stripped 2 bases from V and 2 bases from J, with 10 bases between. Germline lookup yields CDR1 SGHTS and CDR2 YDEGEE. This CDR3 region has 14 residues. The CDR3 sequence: CASSLGRTQETQYF. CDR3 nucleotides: TGTGCCAGCAGCTTAGGACGGACTCAAGAGACCCAGTACTTC.

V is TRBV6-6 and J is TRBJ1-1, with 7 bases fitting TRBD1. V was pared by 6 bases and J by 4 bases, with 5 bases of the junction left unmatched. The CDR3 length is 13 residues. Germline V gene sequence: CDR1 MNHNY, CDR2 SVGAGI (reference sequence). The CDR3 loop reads CASRPTGITEAFF. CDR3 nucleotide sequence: TGTGCCAGCAGACCGACAGGGATCACTGAAGCTTTCTTT.

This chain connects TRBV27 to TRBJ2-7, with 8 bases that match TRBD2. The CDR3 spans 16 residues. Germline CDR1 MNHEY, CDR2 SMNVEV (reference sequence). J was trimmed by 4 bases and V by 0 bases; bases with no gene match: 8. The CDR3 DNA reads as TGTGCCAGCAGTTTATCGAGCGGGACTAGGCTATACGAGCAGTACTTC. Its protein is CASSLSSGTRLYEQYF.

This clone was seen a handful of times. CDR3 nucleotide sequence: TGCGCCAGCAGCCTCGGGGAGACCTATGGCTACACCTTC. Translation gives CASSLGETYGYTF. The J gene is TRBJ1-2, the V gene TRBV5-1; no reliable D call. This CDR3 comprises 13 residues. Germline CDR1 is SGHRS and CDR2 is YFSETQ. V lost 4 bases and J 4 bases, leaving 11 bases between the germline ends.

The CDR3 region is CASSRLRNEQYF. The CDR3 DNA reads TGTGCCAGCTCAAGGTTACGGAACGAGCAGTACTTC. This sequence joins TRBV18 and TRBJ2-7, with no clear D. The germline CDR1 and CDR2 sequences are KGHSH and LQKENI. Trimming removed 5 bases at V and 5 bases at J, with 10 bases between. The CDR3 is 12 amino acids.

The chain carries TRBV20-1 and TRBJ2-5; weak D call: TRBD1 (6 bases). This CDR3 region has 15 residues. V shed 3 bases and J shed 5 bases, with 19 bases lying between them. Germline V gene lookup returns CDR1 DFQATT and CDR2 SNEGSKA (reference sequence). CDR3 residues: CSASQGRGGTETQYF. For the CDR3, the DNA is TGCAGTGCTAGTCAGGGACGAGGGGGAACGGAGACCCAGTACTTC.

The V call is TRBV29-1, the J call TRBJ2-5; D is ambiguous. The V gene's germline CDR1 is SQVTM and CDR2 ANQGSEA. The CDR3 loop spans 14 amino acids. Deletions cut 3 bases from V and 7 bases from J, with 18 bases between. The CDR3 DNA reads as TGCAGCGTTGATGTGCCTAGTGCACTCCCGACCCAGTACTTC. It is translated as CSVDVPSALPTQYF.

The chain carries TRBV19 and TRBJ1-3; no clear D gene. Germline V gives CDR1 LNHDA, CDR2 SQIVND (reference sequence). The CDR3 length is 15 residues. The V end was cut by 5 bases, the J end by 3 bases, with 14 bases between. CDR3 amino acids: CASSPVAPIGNTIYF. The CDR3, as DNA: TGTGCCAGTAGTCCCGTGGCTCCGATTGGAAACACCATATATTTT.

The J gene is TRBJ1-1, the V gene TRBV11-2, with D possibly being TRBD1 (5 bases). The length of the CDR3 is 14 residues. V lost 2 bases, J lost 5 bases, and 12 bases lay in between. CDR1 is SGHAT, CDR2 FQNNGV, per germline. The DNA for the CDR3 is TGTGCCAGCAGCTTAAACCCGACAGTTACTGAAGCTTTCTTT. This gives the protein CASSLNPTVTEAFF.

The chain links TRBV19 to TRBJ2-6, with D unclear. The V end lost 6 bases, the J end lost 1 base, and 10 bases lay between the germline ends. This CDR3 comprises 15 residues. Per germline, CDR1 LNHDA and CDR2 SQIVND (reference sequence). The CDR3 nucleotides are TGTGCCAGTAGATTGAAGGGATCTGGGGCCAACGTCCTGACTTTC. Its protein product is CASRLKGSGANVLTF.

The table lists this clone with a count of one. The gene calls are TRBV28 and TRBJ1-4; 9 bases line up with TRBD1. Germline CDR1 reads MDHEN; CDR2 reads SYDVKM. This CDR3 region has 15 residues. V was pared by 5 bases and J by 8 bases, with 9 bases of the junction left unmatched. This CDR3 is CASSPTTGGREKLFF. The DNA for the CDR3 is TGTGCCAGCAGTCCGACGACAGGGGGAAGAGAAAAACTGTTTTTT.

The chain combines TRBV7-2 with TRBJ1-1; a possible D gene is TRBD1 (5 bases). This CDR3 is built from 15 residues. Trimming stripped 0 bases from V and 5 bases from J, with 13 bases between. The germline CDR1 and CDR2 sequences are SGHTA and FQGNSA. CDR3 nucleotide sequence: TGTGCCAGCAGCTTAGCCCCAATCGGGGGAACTGAAGCTTTCTTT. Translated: CASSLAPIGGTEAFF.

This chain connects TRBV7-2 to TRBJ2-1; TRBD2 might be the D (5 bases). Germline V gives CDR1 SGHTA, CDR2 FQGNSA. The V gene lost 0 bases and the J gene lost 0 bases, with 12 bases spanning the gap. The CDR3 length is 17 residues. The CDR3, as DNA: TGTGCCAGCAGCTTAGCGCCGAGCGGAAGCTCCTACAATGAGCAGTTCTTC. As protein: CASSLAPSGSSYNEQFF.

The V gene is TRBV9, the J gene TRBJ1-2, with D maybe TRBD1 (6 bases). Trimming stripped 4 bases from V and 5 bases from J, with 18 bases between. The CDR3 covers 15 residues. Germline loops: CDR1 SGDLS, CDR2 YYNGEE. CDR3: CASSPQGLGGYGYTF. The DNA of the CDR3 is TGTGCCAGCAGCCCACAGGGTCTGGGGGGGTATGGCTACACCTTC.

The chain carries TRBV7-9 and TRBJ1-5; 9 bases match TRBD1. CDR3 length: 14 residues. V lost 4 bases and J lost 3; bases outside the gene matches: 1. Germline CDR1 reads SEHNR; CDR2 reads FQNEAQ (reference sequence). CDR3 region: CASSSQGANQPQHF. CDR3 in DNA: TGTGCCAGCAGCTCACAGGGGGCCAATCAGCCCCAGCATTTT. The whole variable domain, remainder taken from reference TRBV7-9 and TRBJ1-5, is DTGVSQNPRHKITKRGQNVTFRCDPISEHNRLYWYRQTLGQGPEFLTYFQNEAQLEKSRLLSDRFSAERPKGSFSTLEIQRTEQGDSAMYLCASSSQGANQPQHFGDGTRLSIL.

In nucleotides, the CDR3 is TGTGCCAGCTCTACAGGGACGAGCAATCAGCCCCAGCATTTT. It yields the protein CASSTGTSNQPQHF. The chain couples TRBV18 to TRBJ1-5; tentative D call: TRBD1 (6 bases). This CDR3 is built from 14 residues. The V end lost 6 bases, the J end lost 1 base, and 10 bases lay between the germline ends. CDR1 KGHSH and CDR2 LQKENI come from the germline V gene.

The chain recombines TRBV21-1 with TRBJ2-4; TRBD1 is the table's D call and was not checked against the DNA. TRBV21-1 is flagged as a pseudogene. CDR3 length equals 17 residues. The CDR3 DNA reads TGTGCCAGCATCGGCAGGGGCCCGACCCTAGCCAAAAACATTCAGTACTTC. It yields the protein CASIGRGPTLAKNIQYF.

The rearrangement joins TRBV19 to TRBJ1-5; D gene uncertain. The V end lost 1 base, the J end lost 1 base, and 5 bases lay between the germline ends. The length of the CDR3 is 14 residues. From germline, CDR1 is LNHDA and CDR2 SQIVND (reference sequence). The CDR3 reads CASSIGLSNQPQHF. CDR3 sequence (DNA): TGTGCCAGTAGTATAGGCCTAAGCAATCAGCCCCAGCATTTT.

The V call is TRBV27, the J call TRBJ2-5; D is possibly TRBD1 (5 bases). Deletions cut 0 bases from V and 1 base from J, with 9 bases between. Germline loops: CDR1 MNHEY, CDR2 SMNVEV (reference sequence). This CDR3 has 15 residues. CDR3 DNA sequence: TGTGCCAGCAGTTTATCTTGGGGCGTCCAAGAGACCCAGTACTTC. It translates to CASSLSWGVQETQYF.

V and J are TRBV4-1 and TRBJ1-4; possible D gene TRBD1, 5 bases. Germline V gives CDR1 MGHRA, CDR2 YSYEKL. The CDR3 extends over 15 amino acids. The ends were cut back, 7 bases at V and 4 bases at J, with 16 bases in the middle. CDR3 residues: CASISWQGGNEKLFF. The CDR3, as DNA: TGCGCCAGCATATCCTGGCAGGGCGGTAATGAAAAACTGTTTTTT.

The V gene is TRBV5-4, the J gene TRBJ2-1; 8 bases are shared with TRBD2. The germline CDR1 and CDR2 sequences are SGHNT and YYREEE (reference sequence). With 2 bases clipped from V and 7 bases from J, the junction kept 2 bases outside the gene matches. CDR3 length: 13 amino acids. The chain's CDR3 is CASSFRGGNEQFF. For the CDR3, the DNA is TGTGCCAGCAGCTTTCGGGGGGGGAATGAGCAGTTCTTC.